This TCR beta chain originates from a study of T cells in Graves' hyperthyroidism and ophthalmopathy (dated by TCRdb to 2018 to 2020). For the wider study: TCR V-J signatures able to tell the groups apart were searched for in a discovery cohort of 90 to 100 patients, of whom fewer than 45 had Graves' ophthalmopathy and about 60 had stable Graves' hyperthyroidism. Whether ophthalmopathy could be predicted prospectively was tested in an independent validation cohort made up of 18 to 20 hyperthyroidism patients plus 17 patients who later progressed to ophthalmopathy. The paper describes TCR Vbeta CDR3 sequencing of 120 to 150 peripheral blood samples, made up of fewer than 50 ophthalmopathy patients, 70 to 80 hyperthyroidism patients and 17 progressor patients. The approximately 98 discovery patients were randomly divided into training and test sets at a 7:3 ratio. In more than five Graves' hyperthyroidism patients, the study also compared T-cell repertoires from thyroid tissue with T-cell repertoires from blood. After sampling, hyperthyroidism patients received methimazole starting at 30 mg daily, and ophthalmopathy patients received high-dose intravenous methylprednisolone.

CDR1 and CDR2 were assigned from the germline V gene (reference sequence) as LNHDA and SQIVND. The cysteine opens and the phenylalanine closes a CDR3 of 10 amino acids. Only the CDR3 DNA is retained, 30 bases long and in frame from the first base. Overall results and qualifications from the work: A 13 V-J signature model separated ophthalmopathy from stable hyperthyroidism, with about 90% sensitivity and approximately 81% specificity in cross-validation and 80%/75% in testing. Most expanded thyroid clonotypes (frequency above 0.001) were also detected in blood, a finding suggesting that blood repertoires may reflect thyroid immune responses. In validation, the model predicted progression to ophthalmopathy a median of about 6.8 months before onset, with about 67% sensitivity and just under 75% specificity. Sample size was not statistically predetermined, and blinding of investigators to group allocation was not performed.

The TCR beta CDR3 regions were amplified from the RNA transcripts. A first-round RT-PCR of the TCR CDR3 used the HTBI primer set with the Qiagen OneStep RT-PCR kit. A second multiplex PCR round built the libraries, followed by size selection and purification. Sequencing of the libraries was done on an Illumina HiSeq2000 using paired-end 100 bp reads. The authors' pipeline ran thus. SOAPnuke was used to process the raw data, removing reads that contained adapters or uncalled bases, had a mean Phred below 15, or lacked an exact match to the constant primer or identifier. High-quality paired reads were merged with COPE v1.2.5, and unique nucleotide sequences were defined as clonotypes. MiTCR v1.1 was used to align the clonotypes against IMGT TRBV, TRBD and TRBJ reference segments. Only V-J combinations with frequency above 0.0001, covering roughly 99% of repertoires, were analysed. A TCS score was defined as the ratio between F50 (clonal expansion) and ExV (chaos), using BLOSUM62-based TCRdist between CDR3 peptides within each V-J. Welch's t-statistics and random forest reduced fewer than 600 V-J features to some 14, which were used in a naive Bayes classifier (R e1071). The similarity between thyroid and blood repertoires was quantified using the Morisita-Horn index. In TCRdb, the public reads were trimmed at Q25 with fastp and aligned with MiXCR, with productive beta chains retained. Rows with a matching CDR3 protein are joined into one entry that keeps the most common DNA and genes. The V and J calls were determined by TCRdb, not by the authors. The table for this sample lists 610,000 or so distinct CDR3 sequences; about 45% of them were counted only once. The ten largest account for about 8.3% of the sample.

This clonotype was counted ten times or more. Its antigen remains unidentified. No per-base quality is available; no much larger clone lies one base away. Graves' hyperthyroidism was defined as stable when no progression to ophthalmopathy occurred over 18 months of follow-up. Hyperthyroidism patients were newly diagnosed, had a disease duration of under 2 months, and were aged 18 to 65 years. Patients with uncontrolled infections, other autoimmune diseases, pregnancy or lactation were excluded. Diagnoses were based on clinical symptoms, serum thyroxine and TRAb, thyroid ultrasound and orbital computed tomography. Total RNA was extracted using Trizol reagent, and RNA quality was assessed on an Agilent 2100 Bioanalyzer.

The material sequenced was peripheral blood or thyroid tissue (not recorded which). Recombination linked TRBV19 to TRBJ2-7, with a tentative D gene TRBD2 over 6 matching bases. The TCR originated in a young woman with Graves' hyperthyroidism. CDR3 loop: CARETYEQYF. Here is the DNA: TGTGCTCGGGAGACCTACGAGCAGTACTTC. Where the CDR3 stops, the reference TRBV19 and TRBJ2-7 genes take over; the full variable domain is DGGITQSPKYLFRKEGQNVTLSCEQNLNHDAMYWYRQDPGQGLRLIYYSQIVNDFQKGDIAEGYSVSREKKESFPLTVTSAQKNPTAFYLCARETYEQYFGPGTRLTVT.